This TCR beta chain was obtained from a study of human T cells and chemical hapten exposure. Methods used by the authors: Between about 23,224 and 700,000 TCRs appeared in each sample, and the median stood at 95,638. MiXCR, applied by TCRdb to the RACE reads, yields one record per CDR3 protein. V and J calls and clone size were set by TCRdb, not the authors. The sample records fewer than 400,000 distinct CDR3 sequences, about 7% being singletons. Findings and caveats of the study: Expanded TCRs created a significantly greater count of big CDR3 similarity clusters than controls did.

Time point meaning: patch test 1, 2 weeks after DPC sensitization. The treatment: therapeutic diphenylcyclopropenone sensitization with weekly scalp DPC. This clonotype was counted ten times or more. Its specificity is unknown. Sequencing was performed on whole blood, taken in connection with sensitization to the hapten diphenylcyclopropenone (DPC). This TCR derives from a woman between 18 and 29 years old with alopecia areata. Some clones in this sample may be carry-over from other donors' samples.

DNA of the CDR3: TGTGCCAGCAGTCGCTGGGGTGCTGGGGCCAACGTCCTGACTTTC. Encoded protein: CASSRWGAGANVLTF. The V call is TRBV6-2 or TRBV6-3, the J call TRBJ2-6; D remains unclear. The ends were cut back, 5 bases at V and 2 bases at J, with 10 bases in the middle. Germline V gene sequence: CDR1 MNHEY, CDR2 SVGEGT. CDR3 length: 15 residues.